The T cell receptor (beta chain) under discussion was sequenced for a study of early T cells in non-severe SARS-CoV-2 infection. Study context: Chains from this unsorted whole-blood bulk RNA could not be paired. Findings and caveats of the study: Anti-spike CD8 specificities were favored by VDJdb matching, whose results missed private and CD4 specificities.

Individual cDNA molecules carried attached unique molecular identifiers. TCRdb recomputed calls from the 5' RACE reads with MiXCR, one row per CDR3 protein. The table shows approximately 97,000 distinct CDR3 sequences, with approximately 10% occurring only once. Germline lookup yields CDR1 SQVTM and CDR2 ANQGSEA. This CDR3 is 11 amino acids long. J gave up 7 bases and V 8 bases, and 7 bases lay outside the gene matches. In this sample, this clonotype turned up a few times. Its antigen is not identified. The rearrangement uses TRBV29-1 and TRBJ1-1, with 7 bases matching TRBD1. Sequencing used whole blood, obtained at baseline. The sequence was collected from an adult who was a healthcare worker with PCR-confirmed SARS-CoV-2 infection or an uninfected control (not recorded which). The CDR3 sequence: CSSIQGLEAFF. For the CDR3, the DNA is TGCAGCTCTATACAGGGGCTTGAAGCTTTCTTT.